This T cell receptor (beta chain) appears in the sequencing data of a study of graft-versus-host responses after intestinal transplantation. Overall study findings and caveats: Allografts of one patient group, those with graft-donor T cell macrochimerism, had high graft-versus-host to host-versus-graft clonal ratios. With peak circulating GvH clone levels came an association with early post-transplant HvG declines. GvH clones turned up in recipient marrow; some had shown up first in ileum or blood.

Generated by immunoSEQ multiplex PCR, the TCRdb table keeps only in-frame clones and is missing some. The sample records 95,000 to 130,000 clones, 90% being singletons. In its sample, this clone was seen once. No antigen is known for it. The source is a human donor who received an intestinal transplant. The sample consisted of unstimulated CD4+ T cells sorted from spleen or lymph node cells, taken before intestinal transplant.

CDR3 DNA sequence: TGTGCCAGCAGCTTAACTGGCTACGAGCAGTACTTC. It specifies CASSLTGYEQYF. The J gene is TRBJ2-7, the V gene TRBV7-2; D is unclear. This CDR3 has 12 amino acids. Germline V lookup: CDR1 SGHTA, CDR2 FQGNSA. The V end was cut by 2 bases, the J end by 3 bases, with 5 bases between.